The present T cell receptor (beta chain) was sequenced within a study of CD8 T cells in ankylosing spondylitis. Regarding the study as a whole: The study identified a TCR beta motif of 7 or 8 highly homologous variants that appeared characteristic of ankylosing spondylitis blood. Enrichment of disease-linked clones was reportedly significant in matched ankylosing spondylitis synovial fluid.

J gave up 0 bases and V 3 bases, and 13 bases lay outside the gene matches. Germline CDR1 and CDR2: SGHRS and YFSETQ. The CDR3 totals 20 residues. TCRdb recomputed calls from the 5' RACE reads with MiXCR, one row per CDR3 protein. The table includes 150,000 to 200,000 distinct CDR3 sequences, under 35% detected once. This clonotype was picked up a small number of times. What it recognizes is unknown. This TCR was recovered from a male donor with ankylosing spondylitis. The sequenced sample was synovial fluid, either unsorted or a sorted T cell fraction (not recorded which). The V call is TRBV5-1, the J call TRBJ2-5; 14 nucleotides match TRBD2. CDR3 amino acids: CASSSLGLAGGPAYQETQYF. CDR3 nucleotide sequence: TGCGCCAGCAGCTCCCTCGGACTAGCGGGAGGCCCGGCGTACCAAGAGACCCAGTACTTC.